The rows below give T cell receptor beta chains drawn from one sample of a study of T-cell memory formation after mild COVID-19. MiXCR, run by TCRdb on the 5' RACE reads, gives a single entry per CDR3 protein. The sample contains 90,000 to 130,000 distinct CDR3 sequences, around 17% of which appear only once. The sample taken for sequencing was PBMCs or a T cell subset sorted from them (not recorded which). These receptors originate from a man between 18 and 29 years old who had mild COVID-19 (a few samples of this study predate the infection). Cell type and time point are not known. CDR3s include the opening cysteine and the closing phenylalanine or tryptophan. A D gene is named only where the DNA matches it firmly. For some rows the clone size is stated as once, few or many, or as a class when expanded; others skip it.

j_call | v_call | clone_size | d_call | cdr3_aa | cdr3_nt
TRBJ2-1 | TRBV7-3 | - | - | CASSLMGTGDEQFF | TGTGCCAGCAGCTTAATGGGGACTGGGGATGAGCAGTTCTTC
TRBJ1-6 | TRBV4-2 | - | - | CASSPLDSNSPLHF | TGTGCCAGCAGCCCCCTCGACAGTAATTCACCCCTCCACTTT
TRBJ1-5 | TRBV4-1 | - | - | CASSHDRYQPQHF | TGCGCCAGCAGCCACGACAGGTATCAGCCCCAGCATTTT
TRBJ1-1 | TRBV12-3/TRBV12-4 | few | - | CASSLRVGTEAFF | TGTGCCAGCAGTTTAAGAGTTGGAACTGAAGCTTTCTTT
TRBJ1-6 | TRBV7-2 | many | TRBD1 | CASSFKQGNSPLHF | TGTGCCAGCAGCTTTAAACAGGGGAATTCACCCCTCCACTTT
TRBJ2-1 | TRBV12-3/TRBV12-4 | - | TRBD2 | CASSFSGGGYNEQFF | TGTGCCAGCAGTTTTAGCGGGGGGGGCTACAATGAGCAGTTCTTC
TRBJ2-5 | TRBV5-6 | - | TRBD2 | CASSLPPTSAETQYF | TGTGCCAGCAGCCTACCCCCAACTAGCGCCGAGACCCAGTACTTC
TRBJ2-3 | TRBV20-1 | many | - | CSASWGASTDTQYF | TGCAGTGCTAGTTGGGGTGCGAGCACAGATACGCAGTATTTT
TRBJ2-5 | TRBV5-1 | - | - | CASSFRSELETQYF | TGCGCCAGCAGCTTTCGCTCAGAACTAGAGACCCAGTACTTC
TRBJ1-2 | TRBV4-1 | few | - | CASSQGGNGYTF | TGCGCCAGCAGCCAAGGGGGTAATGGCTACACCTTC
TRBJ1-6 | TRBV4-1 | - | TRBD1 | CATRQGGGINSPLHF | TGCGCCACCCGACAGGGAGGGGGGATAAATTCACCCCTCCACTTT
TRBJ2-7 | TRBV9 | many | - | CASSVAAGPYEQYF | TGTGCCAGCAGCGTAGCTGCAGGCCCGTACGAGCAGTACTTC
TRBJ2-2 | TRBV28 | - | - | CASRTTNTGELFF | TGTGCCAGCCGGACCACGAACACCGGGGAGCTGTTTTTT
TRBJ1-1 | TRBV7-2 | - | - | CASSRGTPLVGAEAFF | TGTGCCAGCAGCCGGGGGACACCCTTAGTGGGGGCTGAAGCTTTCTTT
TRBJ2-3 | TRBV7-7 | - | - | CASSLRGAGADTQYF | TGTGCTAGCAGCTTACGAGGGGCCGGGGCAGATACGCAGTATTTT
TRBJ1-2 | TRBV19 | - | - | CASRQGGSYGYTF | TGTGCCAGTAGACAGGGAGGCTCCTATGGCTACACCTTC
TRBJ1-6 | TRBV3-1 | many | - | CASSFTQRDLNF | TGTGCCAGCAGCTTCACGCAGCGGGACCTAAACTTT
TRBJ2-5 | TRBV5-1 | - | - | CASSSRTEGETQYF | TGCGCCAGCAGCTCGCGCACAGAGGGGGAGACCCAGTACTTC
TRBJ2-7 | TRBV6-1 | - | - | CASSEAWPAETYEQYF | TGTGCCAGCAGTGAAGCTTGGCCCGCTGAGACCTACGAGCAGTACTTC
TRBJ2-5 | TRBV5-8 | few | - | CASSLKTTEETQYF | TGTGCCAGCAGCTTGAAGACAACCGAAGAGACCCAGTACTTC
TRBJ2-5 | TRBV4-1 | - | - | CASSQGLRQETQYF | TGCGCCAGCAGCCAAGGACTAAGACAAGAGACCCAGTACTTC
TRBJ2-3 | TRBV27 | few | - | CASSLTVGEGPGGYF | TGTGCCAGCAGTTTAACTGTCGGGGAGGGCCCAGGGGGGTATTTT
TRBJ2-3 | TRBV20-1 | - | TRBD2 | CSGVAGGTTDTQYF | TGCAGTGGTGTTGCGGGGGGGACCACAGATACGCAGTATTTT
TRBJ2-1 | TRBV4-3 | - | TRBD2 | CASSQFGTSGGGLRYNEQFF | TGCGCCAGCAGCCAATTCGGGACTAGCGGGGGGGGACTCCGCTACAATGAGCAGTTCTTC
TRBJ2-3 | TRBV4-1 | few | - | CASSRYPDTQYF | TGCGCCAGCAGCAGATACCCCGATACGCAGTATTTT
TRBJ1-2 | TRBV18 | - | TRBD1 | CASSPPPTGGRNYGYTF | TGTGCCAGCTCACCACCGCCCACAGGGGGCAGGAACTATGGCTACACCTTC
TRBJ2-3 | TRBV11-2 | - | TRBD2 | CASSSGGKPHHTQYF | TGTGCCAGCAGCTCGGGGGGGAAACCACACCATACGCAGTATTTT
TRBJ2-3 | TRBV5-4 | few | - | CASSWTRGGDTQYF | TGTGCCAGCAGCTGGACGAGGGGCGGAGATACGCAGTATTTT
TRBJ2-7 | TRBV4-3 | - | - | CARIEGGGYEQYF | TGCGCCAGGATCGAGGGGGGGGGCTACGAGCAGTACTTC
TRBJ1-6 | TRBV11-2 | few | - | CASSGTDSPLHF | TGTGCCAGCAGCGGAACCGATTCACCCCTCCACTTT
TRBJ2-2 | TRBV6-5 | - | - | CASSSRTYPNTGELFF | TGTGCCAGCAGTTCCCGAACTTATCCGAACACCGGGGAGCTGTTTTTT
TRBJ2-5 | TRBV7-2 | few | - | CASSLEVGGDQYF | TGTGCCAGCAGCTTAGAGGTTGGGGGCGACCAGTACTTC
TRBJ1-2 | TRBV6-1 | - | - | CASSDLRGYTF | TGTGCCAGCAGTGACCTGCGCGGCTACACCTTC
TRBJ2-1 | TRBV4-1 | - | - | CASRRQGTVAEQFF | TGCGCCAGCAGGCGTCAAGGAACGGTAGCTGAGCAGTTCTTC
TRBJ2-4 | TRBV9 | - | - | CASSVVPQGTVLAKNIQYF | TGTGCCAGCAGCGTAGTCCCGCAGGGGACCGTACTAGCCAAAAACATTCAGTACTTC
TRBJ2-4 | TRBV7-9 | - | - | CASSLENIQYF | TGTGCCAGCAGCTTAGAGAACATTCAGTACTTC
TRBJ2-6 | TRBV28 | few | - | CASSFLGPSSGANVLTF | TGTGCCAGCAGTTTCCTGGGGCCAAGCTCTGGGGCCAACGTCCTGACTTTC
TRBJ1-6 | TRBV20-1 | - | TRBD1 | CSARKGQGAVNSPLHF | TGCAGTGCTAGAAAGGGCCAGGGGGCGGTTAATTCACCCCTCCACTTT
TRBJ2-1 | TRBV15 | few | TRBD2 | CASRAGGRDEQFF | TGTGCCTCCAGGGCGGGGGGGCGTGATGAGCAGTTCTTC
TRBJ2-2 | TRBV4-1 | many | TRBD2 | CASSLYSSGGGTGELFF | TGCGCCAGCAGCCTATACTCTAGCGGGGGGGGCACCGGGGAGCTGTTTTTT
TRBJ2-3 | TRBV6-1 | few | TRBD2 | CASSDKGGSGGPYPTDTQYF | TGTGCCAGCAGTGACAAGGGGGGTAGCGGGGGCCCCTACCCCACAGATACGCAGTATTTT
TRBJ2-1 | TRBV5-1 | - | - | CASSETSPDPNKQFF | TGCGCCAGCAGCGAAACGTCTCCGGACCCCAATAAGCAGTTCTTC
TRBJ2-1 | TRBV6-5 | - | - | CASSGQTYNEQFF | TGTGCCAGCAGTGGACAGACTTACAATGAGCAGTTCTTC
TRBJ2-1 | TRBV18 | - | TRBD2 | CASSPGEGNEQFF | TGTGCCAGCTCACCAGGGGAGGGGAATGAGCAGTTCTTC
TRBJ1-1 | TRBV18 | - | - | CASSRLGGEAFF | TGTGCCAGCTCACGTCTCGGGGGTGAAGCTTTCTTT
TRBJ1-2 | TRBV7-2 | few | TRBD1 | CASSLDRGGVYGYTF | TGTGCCAGCAGCTTAGACAGGGGTGGTGTCTATGGCTACACCTTC
TRBJ2-5 | TRBV5-1 | many | - | CASSPHLQETQYF | TGCGCCAGCAGCCCCCACCTCCAAGAGACCCAGTACTTC
TRBJ2-1 | TRBV11-2 | few | TRBD1 | CASRLDRGPHNEQFF | TGTGCCAGCAGGTTAGACAGGGGGCCTCACAATGAGCAGTTCTTC
TRBJ2-1 | TRBV27 | few | TRBD1 | CPSSGSGQGYGEQFF | TGTCCCAGCAGTGGATCGGGACAGGGTTACGGTGAGCAGTTCTTC
TRBJ2-3 | TRBV19 | many | - | CASSVRAATDTQYF | TGTGCCAGTAGTGTTCGGGCAGCTACAGATACGCAGTATTTT
TRBJ2-1 | TRBV5-1 | few | - | CASSKNYNEQFF | TGCGCCAGCAGCAAAAACTACAATGAGCAGTTCTTC
TRBJ1-2 | TRBV4-3 | few | TRBD1 | CASSQGRDRVNYGYTF | TGCGCCAGCAGCCAAGGCCGGGACAGGGTCAACTATGGCTACACCTTC
TRBJ2-3 | TRBV20-1 | - | TRBD2 | CSAREGTSGGTDTQYF | TGCAGTGCTAGAGAAGGGACTAGCGGGGGCACAGATACGCAGTATTTT
TRBJ1-5 | TRBV20-1 | - | - | CSARYQGVQPQHF | TGCAGTGCTAGATACCAGGGTGTTCAGCCCCAGCATTTT
TRBJ1-5 | TRBV5-1 | - | - | CARTTRRGRNQPQHF | TGCGCCAGAACCACCCGCAGGGGCCGGAATCAGCCCCAGCATTTT
TRBJ2-3 | TRBV7-2 | - | - | CASSLVLTDTQYF | TGTGCCAGCAGCTTAGTCTTAACAGATACGCAGTATTTT